This TCR beta chain was sequenced for a study of T cell responses to AZD1222 COVID-19 vaccine. Libraries were prepared by immunoSEQ multiplex PCR; TCRdb keeps only in-frame clonotypes and omits some of them. The sample includes about 82,000 clones, over 80% of them seen just once. As to this clone: Its antigen is unknown.

Study-wide findings and caveats: Most donors were white British and more were female, and clonal diversity was possibly underestimated.

Trimming pared 1 base from V and 10 bases from J, leaving 13 bases between. Germline CDR1 reads LNHNV; CDR2 reads YYDKDF (reference sequence). The CDR3 totals 13 residues. V is TRBV15 and J is TRBJ1-1; TRBD1 might be the D (5 bases). This clonotype originated in an adult in good health. Material: peripheral blood, obtained on day 0 of AZD1222 vaccination. The CDR3 spells CATSRVPSGGAFF. Written as DNA, the CDR3 is TGTGCCACCAGCAGAGTCCCCTCGGGGGGAGCTTTCTTT.